The 32 T cell receptor beta chains below all came from one sample that was sequenced in a study of blood T cell repertoires in COVID-19. Method: immunoSEQ multiplex PCR; TCRdb's copy keeps in-frame clones and lacks some. The sample records 200,000 or so clones, 65% to 90% being singletons. Sample: peripheral blood. The receptors were sampled from a man aged 50-60 years with acute or convalescent COVID-19.

V and J are TRBV6-5 and TRBJ1-5; no clear D gene. CDR3 length: 14 residues. Germline V gene lookup returns CDR1 MNHEY and CDR2 SVGAGI. V was shortened by 7 bases and J by 3 bases, with 13 bases between the two germline ends. The CDR3 nucleotides are TGTGCCAGCAACGACAAAGGATACAATCAGCCCCAGCATTTT. It yields the protein CASNDKGYNQPQHF.

The gene calls are TRBV2 and TRBJ2-2; 14 nucleotides line up with TRBD2. J gave up 3 bases and V 6 bases, and 0 bases lay outside the gene matches. CDR1 SNHLY and CDR2 FYNNEI come from the germline V gene. CDR3 length: 15 residues. CDR3 protein: CASRGLAGDTGELFF. The CDR3 bases are TGTGCCAGCAGGGGACTAGCGGGGGACACCGGGGAGCTGTTTTTT.

V and J are TRBV5-1 and TRBJ2-1, with 11 bases lining up with TRBD1. The CDR3 extends over 13 amino acids. Looked up from germline, CDR1 is SGHRS and CDR2 is YFSETQ. Germline trimming cut 7 bases from V and 5 bases from J; bases unmatched to any gene: 2. The CDR3 DNA follows: TGCGCCAGCTGGGACAGGGGGGACAATGAGCAGTTCTTC. It encodes CASWDRGDNEQFF.

J is TRBJ1-5 and V is TRBV18; a possible D gene is TRBD1 (5 bases). CDR3 length: 15 residues. CDR1 is KGHSH, CDR2 LQKENI, per germline. V lost 3 bases and J lost 0, with 9 bases in between. CDR3 DNA: TGTGCCAGCTCACCGAAAGGGGATAGCAATCAGCCCCAGCATTTT. The encoded protein is CASSPKGDSNQPQHF.

This clone showed up just once. V gene TRBV5-1 combines with J gene TRBJ1-1; perhaps TRBD1 as D (6 bases). CDR3 size: 13 residues. CDR1 and CDR2 (germline): SGHRS, YFSETQ. Trimming took 1 base from V and 8 from J, leaving 12 bases between them. CDR3 DNA sequence: TGCGCCAGCAGCTTGACAGGGAGACCCGAAGCTTTCTTT. Its translation is CASSLTGRPEAFF.

The chain uses TRBV27 and TRBJ1-6; 8 nucleotides agree with TRBD1. Germline-derived CDR1 and CDR2 are MNHEY and SMNVEV (reference sequence). The CDR3 contains 16 residues. Losses at the gene ends were 2 bases for V and 7 bases for J; bases not matched to a gene: 7. CDR3 coding DNA: TGTGCCAGCAGTTTAAGGCCCAGGGGGCTAAATTCACCCCTCCACTTT. It encodes CASSLRPRGLNSPLHF.

The V gene is TRBV29-1, the J gene TRBJ2-3; 10 bases are a match to TRBD2. The CDR3 consists of 16 residues. Trimming took 7 bases from V and 5 from J; bases not matched to a gene: 15. The germline gives CDR1 SQVTM, CDR2 ANQGSEA. In DNA form, the CDR3 reads TGCAGCGGCATCGGGTCCGGGACTAGCGAGGGAGATACGCAGTATTTT. Translating it yields CSGIGSGTSEGDTQYF.

This rearrangement joins TRBV30 to TRBJ2-3; 10 bases match TRBD2. V lost 4 bases to trimming and J lost 7 bases; unmatched junction nucleotides: 5. Germline CDR1 GTSNPN, CDR2 SVGIG (reference sequence). This CDR3 is built from 13 residues. CDR3 nucleotide sequence: TGTGCCTGGACCACTAGCGGGGTATATACGCAGTATTTT. Its protein product is CAWTTSGVYTQYF. Supplemented by reference TRBV30 and TRBJ2-3, the full variable domain reads SQTIHQWPATLVQPVGSPLSLECTVEGTSNPNLYWYRQAAGRGLQLLFYSVGIGQISSEVPQNLSASRPQDRQFILSSKKLLLSDSGFYLCAWTTSGVYTQYFGPGTRLTVL.

In DNA, the CDR3 is TGTGCCAGCTCACCTAGCGGGGGGAACTACAATGAGCAGTTCTTC. It codes for CASSPSGGNYNEQFF. The V call is TRBV18, the J call TRBJ2-1; 10 nucleotides align to TRBD2. With 3 bases clipped from V and 3 bases from J, the junction kept 2 bases outside the gene matches. The CDR3 loop spans 15 amino acids. CDR1 is KGHSH, CDR2 LQKENI, per germline.

Concerning this clone itself: Different DNA sequences within this sample yield the same CDR3. The DNA for the CDR3 is TGTGCCAGCTCACCCGGGACAGATGGAAACACCATATATTTT. Its protein is CASSPGTDGNTIYF. The V and J genes are TRBV18 and TRBJ1-3, with 7 bases identical to TRBD1. V lost 3 bases to trimming and J lost 3 bases; unmatched junction nucleotides: 2. The CDR3 runs to 14 residues. Germline V lookup: CDR1 KGHSH, CDR2 LQKENI.

This chain links TRBV6-5 with TRBJ1-1, with 10 bases aligning to TRBD1. Germline trimming cut 8 bases from V and 6 bases from J; bases unmatched to any gene: 9. The CDR3 is 14 amino acids. Germline V gene lookup returns CDR1 MNHEY and CDR2 SVGAGI. The CDR3 DNA reads as TGTGCCAGCGGCCGTGGGACAGGGGCACCTGAAGCTTTCTTT. It is translated as CASGRGTGAPEAFF.

This chain uses TRBV19 with TRBJ1-6, with 8 positions matching TRBD1. This CDR3 comprises 15 residues. Germline V gives CDR1 LNHDA, CDR2 SQIVND (reference sequence). V lost 4 bases to trimming and J lost 3 bases; unmatched junction nucleotides: 2. In DNA form, the CDR3 reads TGTGCCAGTAGTAACGACAGGGGCTATAATTCACCCCTCCACTTT. It translates to CASSNDRGYNSPLHF.

This chain joins TRBV5-4 and TRBJ1-1; TRBD1 might be the D (6 bases). Germline CDR1 reads SGHNT; CDR2 reads YYREEE (reference sequence). This CDR3 spans 13 amino acids. V gave up 2 bases and J gave up 5 bases, with 10 bases separating them. This chain's CDR3 is CASSLHQGTEAFF. CDR3 nucleotide sequence: TGTGCCAGCAGCTTACACCAGGGGACTGAAGCTTTCTTT.

The V and J genes are TRBV3-1 (or the pseudogene TRBV3-2) and TRBJ2-2; 12 positions agree with TRBD1. With 1 base clipped from V and 4 bases from J, the junction kept 1 base outside the gene matches. This CDR3 contains 16 residues. Germline loops: CDR1 LGHDT, CDR2 YNNKEL (reference sequence). CDR3 loop: CASSQGGQGATGELFF. The CDR3 nucleotides read TGTGCCAGCAGCCAAGGGGGACAGGGGGCCACCGGGGAGCTGTTTTTT.

This clone appeared a few times. The rearrangement uses TRBV30 and TRBJ1-2, with a tentative D call TRBD1 (5 bases). V shed 0 bases and J shed 4 bases, with 9 bases lying between them. Germline V gene sequence: CDR1 GTSNPN, CDR2 SVGIG (reference sequence). CDR3 length equals 13 residues. The CDR3 DNA follows: TGTGCCTGGAGTGTTCAGGGTTTCTATGGCTACACCTTC. Translating it yields CAWSVQGFYGYTF.

V and J are TRBV11-3 and TRBJ1-3, with TRBD1 identical over 9 bases. The ends lost 4 bases at V and 1 base at J; junction bases unmatched: 2. Germline CDR1 SGHNT, CDR2 YENEEA. There are 15 residues in the CDR3. The CDR3 protein is CASSSGQGSGNTIYF. In DNA, the CDR3 is TGTGCCAGCAGCTCAGGACAGGGGTCTGGAAACACCATATATTTT.

J is TRBJ2-2 and V is TRBV10-1; no reliable D call. Germline V gene sequence: CDR1 WNHNN, CDR2 SYGVQD (reference sequence). The ends were cut back, 2 bases at V and 7 bases at J, with 5 bases in the middle. The CDR3 extends over 12 amino acids. CDR3 sequence: CASSEDSGELFF. The CDR3 DNA reads TGCGCCAGCAGTGAGGATAGCGGGGAGCTGTTTTTT.

The chain carries TRBV19 and TRBJ2-1, with 15 bases matching TRBD2. This CDR3 has 16 amino acids. From germline, CDR1 is LNHDA and CDR2 SQIVND (reference sequence). The J segment lost 9 bases and the V segment lost 4 bases, leaving 7 bases of the junction unmatched. CDR3 nucleotide sequence: TGTGCCAGTAGTAGCGGACTAGCGGGGGGGCAAGGTGAGCAGTTCTTC. Its translation: CASSSGLAGGQGEQFF.

The chain uses TRBV4-1 and TRBJ2-2; 7 bases agree with TRBD1. This CDR3 spans 17 amino acids. V lost 3 bases, J lost 2 bases, and 9 bases stayed unmatched. CDR1 is MGHRA and CDR2 is YSYEKL in the germline V gene. CDR3 residues: CASSQPNRGRNTGELFF. The DNA for the CDR3 is TGCGCCAGCAGCCAGCCTAACAGGGGCCGTAACACCGGGGAGCTGTTTTTT.

The V gene is TRBV21-1, the J gene TRBJ2-5; the D call in the table, TRBD2, was not verified against the DNA. TRBV21-1 counts as a pseudogene. This CDR3 has 18 residues. Here the CDR3 reads CASSFLAGGPGGQETQYF. The CDR3 DNA follows: TGTGCCAGCAGCTTTCTAGCGGGGGGGCCAGGAGGGCAAGAGACCCAGTACTTC.

V is TRBV29-1 and J is TRBJ1-1, with TRBD1 as a possible D gene (5 bases). The CDR3 is 14 residues long. V was pared by 3 bases and J by 1 base, with 12 bases between. Germline V lookup: CDR1 SQVTM, CDR2 ANQGSEA. The CDR3 reads CSVDPDRKNTEAFF. DNA for the CDR3: TGCAGCGTTGATCCAGACAGAAAGAACACTGAAGCTTTCTTT.

The rearrangement links TRBV7-9 to TRBJ2-1; no definite D call. Looked up from germline, CDR1 is SEHNR and CDR2 is FQNEAQ (reference sequence). V gave up 5 bases and J gave up 7 bases, with 18 bases separating them. This CDR3 spans 15 amino acids. CDR3 in amino acids: CASSATGSSVNEQFF. The CDR3 DNA reads TGTGCCAGCAGCGCAACCGGGTCCTCAGTTAATGAGCAGTTCTTC.

The chain carries TRBV5-5 and TRBJ2-1; possible D gene TRBD2, 6 bases. Germline V CDR1 and CDR2: SGHKS, YYEKEE (reference sequence). V lost 4 bases to trimming and J lost 0 bases, with 11 bases between them. The length of the CDR3 is 15 residues. As DNA, the CDR3 is TGTGCCAGCAGCCCGGGACTTAGCTCCTACAATGAGCAGTTCTTC. It specifies CASSPGLSSYNEQFF.

V is TRBV6-6 and J is TRBJ1-4; no definite D call. The CDR3 sequence is 12 residues long. V shed 2 bases and J shed 6 bases, with 4 bases lying between them. The V gene's germline CDR1 is MNHNY and CDR2 SVGAGI (reference sequence). CDR3 residues: CASSYTDEKLFF. The CDR3 region has the DNA TGTGCCAGCAGTTACACAGATGAAAAACTGTTTTTT.

The chain employs TRBV6-5 and TRBJ2-5; 8 bases agree with TRBD1. The CDR3 has 15 amino acids. After removal of 7 bases from V and 5 bases from J, the junction contained 12 bases not matched to a gene. Germline V gene lookup returns CDR1 MNHEY and CDR2 SVGAGI. The CDR3 region is CASTPYGQGGETQYF. CDR3 nucleotides: TGTGCCAGCACCCCCTACGGACAGGGCGGTGAGACCCAGTACTTC.

The chain is built from TRBV2 and TRBJ1-2; TRBD1 matches 10 bases. V was clipped by 6 bases and J by 6 bases; unmatched bases: 10. The CDR3 is 15 residues long. Germline values: CDR1 SNHLY, CDR2 FYNNEI. The CDR3 DNA is TGTGCCAGCAGCGTTGACAGGGGGCAGGGGGATGGCTACACCTTC. Protein: CASSVDRGQGDGYTF.

This clone occurred a few times. The V call is TRBV9, the J call TRBJ2-7; 9 positions match TRBD1. The germline gives CDR1 SGDLS, CDR2 YYNGEE. Trimming removed 4 bases from V and 4 bases from J; junction bases left unmatched: 9. The CDR3 runs 15 residues. The CDR3 DNA reads TGTGCCAGCAGCACGACCCCGGGACAGGGATACGAGCAGTACTTC. Protein: CASSTTPGQGYEQYF. The whole variable domain, filled in from reference TRBV9 and TRBJ2-7, reads DSGVTQTPKHLITATGQRVTLRCSPRSGDLSVYWYQQSLDQGLQFLIQYYNGEERAKGNILERFSAQQFPDLHSELNLSSLELGDSALYFCASSTTPGQGYEQYFGPGTRLTVT.

The V and J genes are TRBV12-3 or TRBV12-4 and TRBJ1-1, with TRBD1 matching 8 bases. V dropped 4 bases and J dropped 11; count of bases not matched to a gene: 9. The CDR3 sequence is 13 residues long. The CDR3 coding sequence is TGTGCCAGCAGTTCACAGGGGGTTGGTGAGGCTTTCTTT. Translated, it gives CASSSQGVGEAFF.

The chain employs TRBV7-9 and TRBJ1-1, with D tentatively TRBD1 (5 bases). V lost 5 bases and J lost 0, with 13 bases in between. Germline V gives CDR1 SEHNR, CDR2 FQNEAQ (reference sequence). The CDR3 consists of 15 residues. Here the CDR3 reads CASSGRTLMNTEAFF. The CDR3 nucleotides read TGTGCCAGCAGCGGGAGGACACTTATGAACACTGAAGCTTTCTTT.

The V gene is TRBV6-5, the J gene TRBJ2-3; TRBD1 is a possible D gene (6 bases). From germline, CDR1 is MNHEY and CDR2 SVGAGI. The germline V and J ends were trimmed by 8 bases and 2 bases, with 11 bases remaining between them. The CDR3 is 13 amino acids. CDR3 DNA sequence: TGTGCCAGCTCAGGGGCGCTCACAGATACGCAGTATTTT. It translates to CASSGALTDTQYF.

This chain joins TRBV5-1 and TRBJ1-1; D may be TRBD1 (5 bases). Looked up from germline, CDR1 is SGHRS and CDR2 is YFSETQ. The V end was cut by 4 bases, the J end by 1 base, with 11 bases between. This CDR3 is 14 amino acids long. CDR3 DNA: TGCGCCAGCAGCCACGGACAAACGAACACTGAAGCTTTCTTT. Amino acids: CASSHGQTNTEAFF.

The J gene is TRBJ1-1, the V gene TRBV10-2; D remains unclear. The CDR3 covers 13 residues. CDR1 is WSHSY, CDR2 SAAADI, per germline. The V gene lost 5 bases and the J gene lost 0 bases, with 7 bases spanning the gap. CDR3 in DNA: TGCGCCAGCAGTTCCACAGTGAACACTGAAGCTTTCTTT. This codes for CASSSTVNTEAFF.